These 21 T cell receptor beta chains came from one sample sequenced in a study of T cells after posttransplantation cyclophosphamide. Here immunoSEQ multiplex PCR was the method, and the copy in TCRdb shows in-frame clones only, minus some. This sample comprises 20,000 to 30,000 clones, none seen once only. Sequenced sample: PBMCs. Receptor source: a woman aged 45-65 years in good health, CMV-negative, and a related stem cell transplant donor.

This clone was counted many times. V and J are TRBV18 and TRBJ2-6; 10 nucleotides align to TRBD2. V trimming: 3 bases; J trimming: 1 base; junction bases outside the gene matches: 3. Germline V CDR1 and CDR2: KGHSH, LQKENI. The CDR3 loop spans 17 amino acids. CDR3: CASSPASGSSGANVLTF. As DNA, the CDR3 is TGTGCCAGCTCACCGGCTAGCGGGAGTTCTGGGGCCAACGTCCTGACTTTC.

This clone was detected many times. The CDR3 sequence is CASSLGASQGRNYEQYF. DNA of the CDR3: TGTGCCAGCAGCTTAGGGGCCTCTCAGGGAAGAAACTACGAGCAGTACTTC. The chain employs TRBV7-2 and TRBJ2-7, with D possibly being TRBD1 (5 bases). CDR1 is SGHTA, CDR2 FQGNSA, per germline. The V end lost 1 base, the J end lost 3 bases, and 19 bases lay between the germline ends. The length of the CDR3 is 17 residues.

This clone was detected many times. The V gene is TRBV5-1, the J gene TRBJ2-7, with a tentative D call TRBD1 (6 bases). The CDR3 sequence is 15 residues long. Germline loops: CDR1 SGHRS, CDR2 YFSETQ. V shed 4 bases and J shed 2 bases, with 16 bases lying between them. The CDR3 bases are TGCGCCAGCAGCGCCACAGGGTACACCACCTACGAGCAGTACTTC. Amino acid sequence: CASSATGYTTYEQYF.

This clone has a count of ten or more. CDR3: CASSKEHRQLETQYF. CDR3 DNA: TGTGCCAGCAGCAAAGAACACAGACAGTTGGAGACCCAGTACTTC. V and J are TRBV21-1 and TRBJ2-5; the D call of TRBD1 is as the table states it, not checked on the DNA. TRBV21-1 is described as a pseudogene. This CDR3 spans 15 amino acids.

This clone was detected many times. This chain uses TRBV2 with TRBJ2-1, with TRBD2 matching 8 bases. The CDR3 length is 13 residues. Germline V gene data show CDR1 as SNHLY and CDR2 as FYNNEI. V trimming: 5 bases; J trimming: 5 bases; junction bases outside the gene matches: 2. The CDR3 DNA reads as TGTGCCAGCAGTCCTAGCGGGCACAATGAGCAGTTCTTC. Translation: CASSPSGHNEQFF.

At least ten counts were recorded for this clone. The chain links TRBV5-1 to TRBJ1-1; a weak D match, TRBD1 (6 bases). Germline V gives CDR1 SGHRS, CDR2 YFSETQ. There are 13 residues in the CDR3. Trimming took 1 base from V and 5 from J, leaving 9 bases between them. The CDR3 sequence is CASSLQGRTEAFF. The CDR3 DNA reads as TGCGCCAGCAGCTTGCAGGGGCGGACTGAAGCTTTCTTT.

This clone was observed many times. The V and J genes are TRBV7-6 and TRBJ2-1; maybe TRBD2 (5 bases). Trimming removed 5 bases from V and 4 bases from J, with 15 bases in between. The germline gives CDR1 SGHVS, CDR2 FNYEAQ. This CDR3 has 15 residues. This CDR3 reads CASSLAGLAYNEQFF. The CDR3 DNA reads as TGTGCCAGCAGCCTCGCAGGACTGGCATACAATGAGCAGTTCTTC.

J is TRBJ2-3 and V is TRBV7-2; 7 bases line up with TRBD1. This CDR3 is 15 amino acids long. Losses at the gene ends were 4 bases for V and 5 bases for J; bases not matched to a gene: 9. CDR1 and CDR2 (germline): SGHTA, FQGNSA. CDR3 region: CASSSGGGPQDTQYF. The CDR3 DNA sequence: TGTGCCAGCAGCTCAGGGGGTGGACCACAAGATACGCAGTATTTT.

In its sample, this clone was seen many times. V and J are TRBV4-2 and TRBJ2-3, with 9 bases fitting TRBD2. J was trimmed by 1 base and V by 0 bases; bases with no gene match: 5. This CDR3 region has 17 residues. The germline V gene has CDR1 LGHNA and CDR2 YNFKEQ. The CDR3 region is CASSQDPVAGGTDTQYF. The CDR3 nucleotides are TGTGCCAGCAGCCAAGATCCGGTAGCGGGGGGCACAGATACGCAGTATTTT.

This clone was seen at least ten times. The chain recombines TRBV5-8 with TRBJ2-3, with 11 bases identical to TRBD2. The J segment lost 0 bases and the V segment lost 4 bases, leaving 1 base of the junction unmatched. Germline V gene lookup returns CDR1 SGHTS and CDR2 YDEGEE. The CDR3 spans 15 residues. The CDR3 DNA follows: TGTGCCAGCAGCCGGACTAGCGGGAGCACAGATACGCAGTATTTT. It is translated as CASSRTSGSTDTQYF.

This clone was observed at least ten times. This sequence joins TRBV7-8 and TRBJ1-3; tentative D call: TRBD1 (5 bases). In germline, CDR1 is SGHVS, CDR2 FQNEAQ. This CDR3 is 13 amino acids long. Trimming pared 1 base from V and 7 bases from J, leaving 8 bases between. The CDR3 DNA follows: TGTGCCAGCAGCTTAGAGGGGAGGAACACCATATATTTT. This encodes CASSLEGRNTIYF. The whole variable domain, filled in from reference TRBV7-8 and TRBJ1-3, reads GAGVSQSPRYKVAKRGQDVALRCDPISGHVSLFWYQQALGQGPEFLTYFQNEAQLDKSGLPSDRFFAERPEGSVSTLKIQRTQQEDSAVYLCASSLEGRNTIYFGEGSWLTVV.

This clone was observed many times. The V and J genes are TRBV5-1 and TRBJ1-3, with D unresolved. This CDR3 region has 14 residues. CDR1 and CDR2 (germline): SGHRS, YFSETQ. V gave up 0 bases and J gave up 2 bases, with 6 bases separating them. The chain's CDR3 is CASSLGTAGNTIYF. For the CDR3, the DNA is TGCGCCAGCAGCTTGGGGACTGCTGGAAACACCATATATTTT.

This clone occurred many times. This chain uses TRBV28 with TRBJ1-2; D gene unclear. Deletions cut 1 base from V and 7 bases from J, with 4 bases between. The CDR3 totals 11 residues. The germline V gene has CDR1 MDHEN and CDR2 SYDVKM. The CDR3, as DNA: TGTGCCAGCAGTTTATACTTTGGCTACACCTTC. It is translated as CASSLYFGYTF.

This clone was observed many times. This chain links TRBV29-1 with TRBJ2-2; TRBD1 might be the D (6 bases). CDR1 is SQVTM, CDR2 ANQGSEA, per germline. There are 13 residues in the CDR3. Trimming removed 4 bases at V and 5 bases at J, with 11 bases between. The CDR3 loop reads CSVVTGWTGELFF. DNA of the CDR3: TGCAGCGTTGTTACAGGGTGGACCGGGGAGCTGTTTTTT.

The sample holds many counts of this clone. J is TRBJ1-2 and V is TRBV19; D is uncertain. V lost 5 bases and J 4 bases, leaving 11 bases between the germline ends. This CDR3 region has 13 residues. Germline V gene lookup returns CDR1 LNHDA and CDR2 SQIVND (reference sequence). In nucleotides, the CDR3 is TGTGCCAGTAGTCCCCTAGGCGGCTATGGCTACACCTTC. Translating it yields CASSPLGGYGYTF.

This clone was recorded at least ten times. The chain recombines TRBV27 with TRBJ1-2, with D possibly TRBD1 on 6 matching bases. The germline gives CDR1 MNHEY, CDR2 SMNVEV (reference sequence). This CDR3 spans 18 amino acids. Deletions cut 2 bases from V and 6 bases from J, with 25 bases between. CDR3 in DNA: TGTGCCAGCAGTTTAAGACCGACTCGTCACGGACAGATCGATGGCTACACCTTC. Translating it yields CASSLRPTRHGQIDGYTF.

This clone has a count of ten or more. In nucleotides, the CDR3 is TGTGCCGCAGGGGAGGGGGTTGCCAAAAACATTCAGTACTTC. Translating gives CAAGEGVAKNIQYF. V and J are TRBV25-1 and TRBJ2-4; D might be TRBD2 (7 bases). The CDR3 runs to 14 residues. The germline V and J ends were trimmed by 11 bases and 1 base, with 15 bases remaining between them. Germline V gene sequence: CDR1 MGHDK, CDR2 SYGVNS.

This clone appeared many times. The rearrangement links TRBV7-3 to TRBJ2-7; D is possibly TRBD2 (5 bases). This CDR3 contains 13 residues. Germline loops: CDR1 SGHTA, CDR2 FQGTGA. The V and J ends lost 4 bases and 6 bases respectively, with 13 bases between them. The CDR3 here is CASSSGRAGEQYF. CDR3 coding DNA: TGTGCCAGCAGCTCAGGACGGGCGGGCGAGCAGTACTTC.

This clone was observed at least ten times. The chain is built from TRBV6-6 and TRBJ2-7, with 9 bases that match TRBD1. With V trimmed by 6 bases and J by 4 bases, 10 bases remained unmatched. CDR1 and CDR2 from the germline V gene are MNHNY and SVGAGI (reference sequence). The CDR3 is 15 amino acids. The CDR3 DNA sequence: TGTGCCAGCAGGGCCGGGACAGGGAATAGGTACGAGCAGTACTTC. This codes for CASRAGTGNRYEQYF.

This clone was counted at least ten times. V usage is TRBV5-1 and J usage is TRBJ1-1, with 7 bases identical to TRBD1. The V segment lost 3 bases and the J segment 2 bases; nucleotides outside the gene matches: 7. Germline V gene sequence: CDR1 SGHRS, CDR2 YFSETQ. CDR3 length: 15 amino acids. CDR3: CASSYAGTANTEAFF. The CDR3 bases are TGCGCCAGCAGCTACGCCGGGACAGCCAACACTGAAGCTTTCTTT.

This clone has a count of ten or more. V is TRBV15 and J is TRBJ1-1; D not certain. From germline, CDR1 is LNHNV and CDR2 YYDKDF (reference sequence). This CDR3 comprises 15 residues. Trimming shortened V by 4 bases and J by 1 base, and 13 bases separated the two germline ends. In DNA form, the CDR3 reads TGTGCCACCAGCATGTCGAGCAGGAAGAACACTGAAGCTTTCTTT. The encoded protein is CATSMSSRKNTEAFF.